This entry describes one T cell receptor (beta chain). Its specificity is unknown. Trimming took 1 base from V and 6 from J, leaving 14 bases between them. From germline, CDR1 is SGDLS and CDR2 YYNGEE. The CDR3 is 15 residues long. Expressed TCRB transcripts got sequenced, as all isolated RNA was reverse transcribed. Clones were read by immunoSEQ multiplex PCR, and TCRdb kept only the in-frame ones, dropping some. The sample records 150,000 to 180,000 clones, more than 9.5% being singletons. The sample comes from a study of beta chain features in type 1 diabetes. Overall study findings and caveats: Compared with healthy donors, patients appeared to share more similar naive, central memory and regulatory TCRB repertoires.

V gene TRBV9 combines with J gene TRBJ2-1, with D possibly matching TRBD2 (6 bases). The specimen sequenced was central memory CD4+ T cells from blood. The receptor's source is a man between 18 and 29 years old in good health. CDR3 region: CASSVSGRFGNEQFF. The CDR3 DNA reads TGTGCCAGCAGCGTATCGGGGAGGTTTGGCAATGAGCAGTTCTTC. Complete variable domain (other parts from reference TRBV9 and TRBJ2-1): DSGVTQTPKHLITATGQRVTLRCSPRSGDLSVYWYQQSLDQGLQFLIQYYNGEERAKGNILERFSAQQFPDLHSELNLSSLELGDSALYFCASSVSGRFGNEQFFGPGTRLTVL.